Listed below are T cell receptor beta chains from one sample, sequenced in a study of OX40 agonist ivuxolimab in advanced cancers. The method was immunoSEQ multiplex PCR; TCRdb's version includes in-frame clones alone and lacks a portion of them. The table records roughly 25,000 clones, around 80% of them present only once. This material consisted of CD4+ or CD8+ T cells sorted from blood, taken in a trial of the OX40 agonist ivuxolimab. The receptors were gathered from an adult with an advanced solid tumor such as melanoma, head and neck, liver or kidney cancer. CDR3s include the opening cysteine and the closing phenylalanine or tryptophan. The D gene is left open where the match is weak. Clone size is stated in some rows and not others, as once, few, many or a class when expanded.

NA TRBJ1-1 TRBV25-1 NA TGTGCCAGCAGTGAAGAGGGCTACACTGAAGCTTTCTTT CASSEEGYTEAFF
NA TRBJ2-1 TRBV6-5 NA TGTGCCAGCAGTTACCTCGGGGACTACAATGAGCAGTTCTTC CASSYLGDYNEQFF
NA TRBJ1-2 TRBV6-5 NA TGTGCCAGCAGTGTTGACAGGAGCTATGGCTACACCTTC CASSVDRSYGYTF
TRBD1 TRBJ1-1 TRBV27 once TGTGCCAGCAGTTCGGGAGCGGGACAGGGTAAAAACACTGAAGCTTTCTTT CASSSGAGQGKNTEAFF
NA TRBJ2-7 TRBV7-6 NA TGTGCCAGCAGCTCGACAGTCGGCTACGAGCAGTACTTC CASSSTVGYEQYF
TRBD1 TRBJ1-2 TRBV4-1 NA TGCGCCAGCAGCCAGTACCTACTCGACGACAGGGAACCCTATGGCTACACCTTC CASSQYLLDDREPYGYTF
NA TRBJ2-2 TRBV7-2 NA TGTGCCAGCAGCTCCACAGGGACCGGGGAGCTGTTTTTT CASSSTGTGELFF
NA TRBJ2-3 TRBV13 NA TGTGCCAGCAGCGCCGGGACAGATACGCAGTATTTT CASSAGTDTQYF
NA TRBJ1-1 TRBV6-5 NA TGTGCCAGCAGGACACTGAACACTGAAGCTTTCTTT CASRTLNTEAFF
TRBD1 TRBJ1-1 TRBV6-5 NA TGTGCCAGCAGTTATGATACGACAGGGGGCACTGAAGCTTTCTTT CASSYDTTGGTEAFF
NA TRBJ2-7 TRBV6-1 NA TGTGCCAGCAGTGTCCGGGACGTCGCCTACGAGCAGTACTTC CASSVRDVAYEQYF
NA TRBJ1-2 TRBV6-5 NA TGTGCCAGCACACTCTACAGGGATAACTATGGCTACACCTTC CASTLYRDNYGYTF
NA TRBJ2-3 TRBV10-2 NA TGCGCCAGCAGTGAGCGACTTCGGACCACAGATACGCAGTATTTT CASSERLRTTDTQYF
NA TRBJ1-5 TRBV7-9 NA TGTGTCGCACATGGGATGGAGGGCAATCAGCCCCAGCATTTT CVAHGMEGNQPQHF
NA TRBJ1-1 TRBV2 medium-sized TGTGCCAGCAGTGTCTCCCCAGACCCCCTCAACACTGAAGCTTTCTTT CASSVSPDPLNTEAFF
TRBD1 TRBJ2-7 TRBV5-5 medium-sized TGTGCCAGCAGCTTGGGACAGGGAAACGAGCAGTACTTC CASSLGQGNEQYF
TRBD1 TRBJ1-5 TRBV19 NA TGTGCCAGTTCGGTGCTTGGGACAGGGTATAGCAATCAGCCCCAGCATTTT CASSVLGTGYSNQPQHF
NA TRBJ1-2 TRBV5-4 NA TGTGCCAGCAGCTTGTACCGGAACTATGGCTACACCTTC CASSLYRNYGYTF
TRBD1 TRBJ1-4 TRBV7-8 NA TGTGCCAGCAGCCTATCTTACGCAGGGGGCCTTTGGGAAAAACTGTTTTTT CASSLSYAGGLWEKLFF
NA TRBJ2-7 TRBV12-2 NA TGTGCAAGTCGCTGCCCACAGGGTTGGCACGAGCAGTACTTC CASRCPQGWHEQYF
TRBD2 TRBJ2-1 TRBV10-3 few TGTGCCATCAGCCTTAGCGGGGGGTTACAGGAGCAGTTCTTC CAISLSGGLQEQFF
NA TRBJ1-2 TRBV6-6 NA TGTGCCAGCAGTTACTTGGGTCCGGCTGGCTACACCTTC CASSYLGPAGYTF
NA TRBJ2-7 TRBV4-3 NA TGCGCCAGCAGCCAAGGGAGACAGCTGTACGAGCAGTACTTC CASSQGRQLYEQYF
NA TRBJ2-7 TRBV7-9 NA TGTGCCAGCAGCTTAGTTGACGGCTCCTACGAGCAGTACTTC CASSLVDGSYEQYF
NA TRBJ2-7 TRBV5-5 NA TGTGCCAGCAGCTCGGCCAACTCCTACGAGCAGTACTTC CASSSANSYEQYF
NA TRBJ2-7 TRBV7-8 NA TGTGCCAGCAGTCGACAGACCTACGAGCAGTACTTC CASSRQTYEQYF
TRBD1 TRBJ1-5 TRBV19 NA TGTGCCAGTAACCCACAGGGGGCCCAGCCCCAGCATTTT CASNPQGAQPQHF
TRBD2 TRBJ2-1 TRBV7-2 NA TGTGCCAGCAGCTTAGAGACTAGCGGGGCATACAATGAGCAGTTCTTC CASSLETSGAYNEQFF
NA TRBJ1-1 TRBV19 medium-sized TGTGCCAGTAGTATCTACCCCCAGGGGCTCACTGAAGCTTTCTTT CASSIYPQGLTEAFF
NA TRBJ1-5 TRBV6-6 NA TGTGCCAGCAGCTCCCCGACAGTGGATAGCAATCAGCCCCAGCATTTT CASSSPTVDSNQPQHF
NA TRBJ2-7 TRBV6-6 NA TGTGCCAGCAGTTACTCGTTAGACAGCTCCTACGAGCAGTACTTC CASSYSLDSSYEQYF
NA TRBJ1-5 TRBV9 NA TGTGCCAGCAGCGTCGCCGGGACACCCGATCAGCCCCAGCATTTT CASSVAGTPDQPQHF
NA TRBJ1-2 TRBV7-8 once TGTGCCAGCAGCCTCGAGCTAGCGGTAATCCCTATGGGTGGCTACACCTTC CASSLELAVIPMGGYTF
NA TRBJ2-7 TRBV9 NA TGTGCCAGCAGCGTATCCGTCGCTACCTCCAACGAGCAGTACTTC CASSVSVATSNEQYF
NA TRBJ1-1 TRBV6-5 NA TGTGCCAGCAGTTCGACAAGGCCGAACACTGAAGCTTTCTTT CASSSTRPNTEAFF
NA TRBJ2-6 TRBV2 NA TGTGCCAGCAGTGGTACACAGACCCCTGGGGCCAACGTCCTGACTTTC CASSGTQTPGANVLTF
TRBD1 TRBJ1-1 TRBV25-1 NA TGTGCCAGCAGTGAGGCACAGGGGGGGCCTGAAGCTTTCTTT CASSEAQGGPEAFF
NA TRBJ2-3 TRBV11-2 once TGTGCCAGCAGCTTGGTATCAGATACGCAGTATTTT CASSLVSDTQYF
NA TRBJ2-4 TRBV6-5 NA TGTGCCAGCAGTTACTCGATGGTTCGGGACATTCAGTACTTC CASSYSMVRDIQYF
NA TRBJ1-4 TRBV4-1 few TGCGCCAGCAGCCAAGGCGGGAATGAAAAACTGTTTTTT CASSQGGNEKLFF
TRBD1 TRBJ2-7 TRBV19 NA TGTGCCAGTAGTATAAGGGGGCCGGACGAGCAGTACTTC CASSIRGPDEQYF
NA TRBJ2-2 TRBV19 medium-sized TGTGCCAGTAGTATCATGGGGGTAAACACCGGGGAGCTGTTTTTT CASSIMGVNTGELFF
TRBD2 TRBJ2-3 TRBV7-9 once TGTGCCAGCAGCTTAGTGGGGGGGGTGAGCACAGATACGCAGTATTTT CASSLVGGVSTDTQYF
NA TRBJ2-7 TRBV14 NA TGTGCCAGCAGCCAAGAGACAGCCTACGAGCAGTACTTC CASSQETAYEQYF
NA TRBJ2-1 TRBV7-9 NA TGTGCCAGCAGCAGACTGGGCGGGGGCCCTCCCTACAATGAGCAGTTCTTC CASSRLGGGPPYNEQFF
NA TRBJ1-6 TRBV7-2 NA TGTGCCAGCAGCTGGAGGAATTCACCCCTCCACTTT CASSWRNSPLHF
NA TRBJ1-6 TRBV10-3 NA TGTGCCATCAGCGTTACCCGGGACGGTCTTAATTCACCCCTCCACTTT CAISVTRDGLNSPLHF
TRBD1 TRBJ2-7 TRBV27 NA TGTGCCAGCTCCGGGACAGGGGTCTACGAGCAGTACTTC CASSGTGVYEQYF
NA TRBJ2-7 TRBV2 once TGTGCCAGCAGTGAAGATTTCGGGTCATCCTTCGACGAGCAGTACTTC CASSEDFGSSFDEQYF
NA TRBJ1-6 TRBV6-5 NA TGTGCCAGCAGTTCCCAGGTGGTTGGGGTAAATTCACCCCTCCACTTT CASSSQVVGVNSPLHF
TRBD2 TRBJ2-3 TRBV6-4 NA TGTGCCAGCAGTGGCGGGGGGGCCACAGATACGCAGTATTTT CASSGGGATDTQYF
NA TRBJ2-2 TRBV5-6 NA TGTGCCAGCAGCTTGGGGCCGGGAGTGGGCCGGGAGCTGTTTTTT CASSLGPGVGRELFF
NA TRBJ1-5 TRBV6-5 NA TGTGCCAGCAGTTACTCTGTCAATCAGCCCCAGCATTTT CASSYSVNQPQHF
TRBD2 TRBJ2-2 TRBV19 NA TGTGCCAGTAGTATAAGCGGGGGGGCGTCCGGGGAGCTGTTTTTT CASSISGGASGELFF
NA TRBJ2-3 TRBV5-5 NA TGTGCCAGCAGCTTGGAAGGGATAGGCACAGATACGCAGTATTTT CASSLEGIGTDTQYF